Each of the 6 T cell receptor beta chains below was sequenced from the same sample in a study of shared clonotypes between healthy human individuals. Data came from immunoSEQ multiplex PCR; TCRdb stores just in-frame clones and leaves some out. The sample shows 450,000 to 500,000 clones, roughly four fifths of them seen only once. Sequenced input: PBMCs. The receptors originated from a woman between 40 and 50 years old in good health. Some clones in this sample may be carry-over from other donors' samples.

With respect to this clone: The sample holds other DNA sequences that translate to the same CDR3. The chain joins TRBV30 to TRBJ1-1; possible D gene TRBD1, 5 bases. This CDR3 contains 11 residues. Germline values: CDR1 GTSNPN, CDR2 SVGIG (reference sequence). Trimming took 3 bases from V and 3 from J, leaving 5 bases between them. The CDR3, as DNA: TGTGCCTGGAGGGGGGACACTGAAGCTTTCTTT. Encoded protein: CAWRGDTEAFF.

This clone was recorded at least ten times. The CDR3 reads CASSPRTGSEGNTIYF. In nucleotides, the CDR3 is TGTGCCAGCAGCCCCCGGACAGGGAGCGAGGGAAACACCATATATTTT. This rearrangement joins TRBV7-2 to TRBJ1-3, with 8 bases matching TRBD1. The V gene end was trimmed by 5 bases and the J gene end by 4 bases; junction bases not matched to a gene: 10. Germline CDR1 is SGHTA and CDR2 is FQGNSA. CDR3 length: 16 residues.

A single count supports this clone. The V and J genes are TRBV11-2 and TRBJ1-2; unclear D gene. Germline lookup yields CDR1 SGHAT and CDR2 FQNNGV. The V end was cut by 5 bases, the J end by 2 bases, with 27 bases between. The CDR3 spans 19 residues. In DNA form, the CDR3 reads TGTGCCAGCAGCCTAAACGCGGGTTACATCCCCACACAAAACTATGGCTACACCTTC. Its protein product is CASSLNAGYIPTQNYGYTF.

The rearrangement links TRBV5-6 to TRBJ1-4; TRBD1 might be the D (5 bases). Germline V CDR1 and CDR2: SGHDT, YYEEEE. CDR3 length: 14 amino acids. V shed 4 bases and J shed 5 bases, with 12 bases lying between them. The CDR3 spells CASSRRGSNEKLFF. DNA of the CDR3: TGTGCCAGCAGCCGCCGGGGCTCAAATGAAAAACTGTTTTTT.

This rearrangement joins TRBV19 to TRBJ1-5, with D possibly matching TRBD1 (5 bases). The germline V gene encodes CDR1 LNHDA and CDR2 SQIVND (reference sequence). The length of the CDR3 is 13 residues. Between the trimmed V and J ends, which lost 10 bases and 4 bases, there was a span of 14 bases. CDR3 DNA sequence: TGTGCCACATCCCGGGACCGTAATCAGCCCCAGCATTTT. Residues: CATSRDRNQPQHF.

This chain links TRBV5-1 with TRBJ1-1; TRBD1 is a possible D gene (5 bases). The V gene's germline CDR1 is SGHRS and CDR2 YFSETQ. The CDR3 has 15 amino acids. With 1 base removed from V and 1 base from J, the gap between germline ends came to 11 bases. CDR3 nucleotide sequence: TGCGCCAGCAGCTTGTGGGGGGAAAAGAACACTGAAGCTTTCTTT. Translation gives CASSLWGEKNTEAFF.